This T cell receptor beta chain was sequenced during a study of blood T cells in healthy people across ages. Next came a second PCR, run for 7 to 11 cycles, which used a sample-barcoded 5' primer along with a J-beta primer mix. Tags on each cDNA molecule came from a template-switch adaptor with 12 random nucleotides. TCRdb recomputed calls from the 5' RACE reads with MiXCR, one row per CDR3 protein. The table has 900,000 to 950,000 distinct CDR3 sequences, about 27% seen once. The CDR3 has 14 amino acids. Trimming removed 1 base from V and 2 bases from J, with 12 bases in between. CDR1 is DFQATT and CDR2 is SNEGSKA in the germline V gene (reference sequence). The same data also contributed to another study, on T cells of mothers and their children. From that report: The study obtained over 8.5 million TCR beta CDR3 reads per mother and 3 million to 3.5 million per child.

The chain carries TRBV20-1 and TRBJ2-7; D is unresolved. Material: blood. This receptor was identified in a woman in her thirties or forties in good health. The CDR3 spells CSARGGEHTYEQYF. Here the CDR3 DNA reads TGCAGTGCTAGAGGAGGAGAGCATACCTACGAGCAGTACTTC.